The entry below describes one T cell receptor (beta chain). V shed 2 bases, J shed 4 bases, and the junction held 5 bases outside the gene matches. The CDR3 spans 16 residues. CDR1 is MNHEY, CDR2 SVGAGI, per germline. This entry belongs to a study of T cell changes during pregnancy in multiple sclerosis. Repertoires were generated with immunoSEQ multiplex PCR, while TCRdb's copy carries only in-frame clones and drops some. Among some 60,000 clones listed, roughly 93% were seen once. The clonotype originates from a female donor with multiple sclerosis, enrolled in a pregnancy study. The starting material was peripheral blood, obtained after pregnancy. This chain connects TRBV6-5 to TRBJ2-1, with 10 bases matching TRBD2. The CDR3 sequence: CASSYLAGAIYNEQFF. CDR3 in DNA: TGTGCCAGCAGTTACCTAGCGGGAGCGATATACAATGAGCAGTTCTTC.